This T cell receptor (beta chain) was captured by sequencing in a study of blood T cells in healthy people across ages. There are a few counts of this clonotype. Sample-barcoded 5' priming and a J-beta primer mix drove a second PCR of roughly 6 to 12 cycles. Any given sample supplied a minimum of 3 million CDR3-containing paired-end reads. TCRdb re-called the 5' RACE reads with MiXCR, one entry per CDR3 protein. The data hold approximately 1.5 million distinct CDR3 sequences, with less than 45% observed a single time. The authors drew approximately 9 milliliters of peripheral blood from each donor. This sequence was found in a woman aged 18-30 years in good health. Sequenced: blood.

In nucleotides, the CDR3 is TGTGCCAGCAGCTTCAGGGGAGCCACTGAAGCTTTCTTT. Translation: CASSFRGATEAFF. The chain couples TRBV7-2 to TRBJ1-1; perhaps TRBD1 as D (6 bases). Trimming took 3 bases from V and 4 from J, leaving 9 bases between them. Looked up from germline, CDR1 is SGHTA and CDR2 is FQGNSA. The CDR3 is 13 residues long.